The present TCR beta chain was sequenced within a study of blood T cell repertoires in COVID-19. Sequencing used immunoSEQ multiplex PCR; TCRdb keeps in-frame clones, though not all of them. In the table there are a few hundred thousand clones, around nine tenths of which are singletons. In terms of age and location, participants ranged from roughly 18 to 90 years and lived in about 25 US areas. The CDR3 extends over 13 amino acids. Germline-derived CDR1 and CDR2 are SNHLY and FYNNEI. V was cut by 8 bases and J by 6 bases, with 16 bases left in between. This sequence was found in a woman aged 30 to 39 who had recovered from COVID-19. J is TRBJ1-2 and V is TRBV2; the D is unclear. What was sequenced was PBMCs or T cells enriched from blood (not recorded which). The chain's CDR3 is CASEPTEGDGYTF. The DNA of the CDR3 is TGTGCCAGCGAACCCACAGAAGGCGATGGCTACACCTTC. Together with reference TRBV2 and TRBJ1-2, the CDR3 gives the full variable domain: EPEVTQTPSHQVTQMGQEVILRCVPISNHLYFYWYRQILGQKVEFLVSFYNNEISEKSEIFDDQFSVERPDGSNFTLKIRSTKLEDSAMYFCASEPTEGDGYTFGSGTRLTVV.